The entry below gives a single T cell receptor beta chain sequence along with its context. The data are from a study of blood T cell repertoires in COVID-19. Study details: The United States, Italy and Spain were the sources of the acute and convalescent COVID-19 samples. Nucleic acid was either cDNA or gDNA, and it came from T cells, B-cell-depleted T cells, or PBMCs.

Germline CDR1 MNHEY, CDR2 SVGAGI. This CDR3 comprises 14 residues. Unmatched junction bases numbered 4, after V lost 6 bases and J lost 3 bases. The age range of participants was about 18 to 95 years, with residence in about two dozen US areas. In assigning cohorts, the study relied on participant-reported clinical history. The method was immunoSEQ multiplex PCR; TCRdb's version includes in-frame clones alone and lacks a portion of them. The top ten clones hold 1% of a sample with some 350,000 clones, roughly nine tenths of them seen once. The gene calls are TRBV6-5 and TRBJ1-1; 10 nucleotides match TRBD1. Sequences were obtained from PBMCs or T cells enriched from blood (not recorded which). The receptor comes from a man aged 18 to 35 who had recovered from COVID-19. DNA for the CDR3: TGTGCCAGCAGGACAGGGGGCGGATACACTGAAGCTTTCTTT. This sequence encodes CASRTGGGYTEAFF.